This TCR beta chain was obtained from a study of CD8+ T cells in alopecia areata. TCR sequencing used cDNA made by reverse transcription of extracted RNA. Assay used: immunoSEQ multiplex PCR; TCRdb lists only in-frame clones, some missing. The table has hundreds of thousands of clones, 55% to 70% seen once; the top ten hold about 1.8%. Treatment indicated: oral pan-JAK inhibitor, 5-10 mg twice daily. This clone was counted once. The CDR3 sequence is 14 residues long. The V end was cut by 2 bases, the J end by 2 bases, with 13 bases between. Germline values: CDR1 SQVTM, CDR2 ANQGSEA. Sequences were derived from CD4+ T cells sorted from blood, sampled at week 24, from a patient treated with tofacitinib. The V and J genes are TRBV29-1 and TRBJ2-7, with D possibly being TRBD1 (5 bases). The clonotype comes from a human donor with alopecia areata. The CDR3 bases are TGCAGCGTTGAATATGAGAAGGGGCCCTACGAGCAGTACTTC. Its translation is CSVEYEKGPYEQYF.